This TCR beta chain emerged from a study of response to subunit inactivated influenza vaccine. This clonotype was seen a few times. Each CDR3 protein is one row after TCRdb ran MiXCR on the RT-PCR reads. The table records hundreds of thousands of distinct CDR3 sequences, approximately 7.7% of them present only once. This TCR was recovered from a man between 50 and 75 years old who received an inactivated influenza vaccine. The source material was PBMCs from blood, sampled approximately 25 months after vaccination.

In nucleotides, the CDR3 is TGTGCCTGGAGTGTACAAACAGTTACCTACGAGCAGTACTTC. Translated: CAWSVQTVTYEQYF. The J gene is TRBJ2-7, the V gene TRBV30; D not certain. V lost 0 bases and J 2 bases, leaving 11 bases between the germline ends. The CDR3 spans 14 residues. The germline gives CDR1 GTSNPN, CDR2 SVGIG (reference sequence).